The rows below give T cell receptor beta chains drawn from one sample of a study of T cells in Graves' hyperthyroidism and ophthalmopathy. TCRdb independently ran MiXCR on the multiplex PCR reads; one entry per CDR3 protein. This sample has 250,000 to 300,000 distinct CDR3 sequences; about an eighth occur once, and the top ten carry 7% to 8.5%. The sample consisted of blood. Receptor source: a woman in her 30s with Graves' hyperthyroidism that later progressed to Graves' ophthalmopathy. The conserved cysteine and the conserved F or W are not part of the CDR3 here.

J gene: TRBJ2-7; V gene: TRBV4-1; CDR3 protein: ASSLHGFGTTYEQY
J gene: TRBJ2-1; V gene: TRBV3-1; CDR3 protein: ASSQGITGSNEQF
J gene: TRBJ2-7; V gene: TRBV11-2; CDR3 protein: ASSSLGSAGGEQY
J gene: TRBJ2-7; V gene: TRBV20-1; CDR3 protein: SARVPGTNLLREQY
J gene: TRBJ2-7; V gene: TRBV20-1; CDR3 protein: SARDPQRTPGEQY
J gene: TRBJ1-2; V gene: TRBV7-2; CDR3 protein: ASSSNLLRSMAYT
J gene: TRBJ1-4; V gene: TRBV11-2; CDR3 protein: ASSAATNEKLF
J gene: TRBJ2-6; V gene: TRBV9; CDR3 protein: ASRDREFSGANVLT
J gene: TRBJ2-5; V gene: TRBV5-1; CDR3 protein: ASSHRGGETQY
J gene: TRBJ2-1; V gene: TRBV14; CDR3 protein: ASSRHRDSYNEQF
J gene: TRBJ1-4; V gene: TRBV6-1; CDR3 protein: ASMVMSEKLF
J gene: TRBJ2-4; V gene: TRBV7-9; CDR3 protein: ASSLLAGGPRAKNIQY
J gene: TRBJ1-4; V gene: TRBV7-9; CDR3 protein: ASSLSFTDWEKLF
J gene: TRBJ2-7; V gene: TRBV4-2; CDR3 protein: ASSQEFGQANSYEQY
J gene: TRBJ2-3; V gene: TRBV2; CDR3 protein: ASSEASTDTQY
J gene: TRBJ2-2; V gene: TRBV7-6; CDR3 protein: ASSLGLGGELF
J gene: TRBJ2-5; V gene: TRBV20-1; CDR3 protein: SASQLDGQQETQY